These T cell receptor beta chains were read from a single sample in a study of T cell responses to AZD1222 COVID-19 vaccine. Sequencing was performed with immunoSEQ multiplex PCR; in TCRdb, only in-frame clones are kept and a portion is missing. Seen here are 90,000 to 150,000 clones, more than 75% observed once, and the top ten hold approximately 3.5%. The material was peripheral blood, obtained 28 days after the second AZD1222 dose. Receptor source: an adult who received the AZD1222 COVID-19 vaccine. The CDR3 runs from the conserved cysteine through the conserved F or W. D genes are given only for firm matches. For some rows the clone size is stated as once, few or many, or as a class when expanded; others skip it.

>.|.|TRBV4-1|TRBJ1-2
CASSQGLRGGANYGYTF
TGCGCCAGCAGCCAAGGACTGCGTGGTGGAGCTAACTATGGCTACACCTTC
>TRBD2|.|TRBV7-2|TRBJ2-1
CASSLRASGNTPFDNEQFF
TGTGCCAGCAGCTTAAGGGCTAGCGGGAACACCCCATTCGACAATGAGCAGTTCTTC
>TRBD2|.|TRBV11-2|TRBJ2-2
CASSQGLAGGRNTGELFF
TGTGCCAGCAGCCAGGGGCTAGCGGGGGGCCGGAACACCGGGGAGCTGTTTTTT
>.|few|TRBV28|TRBJ1-6
CASRPQGPLSPLHF
TGTGCCAGCAGACCACAGGGTCCCCTTTCACCCCTCCACTTT
>TRBD2|.|TRBV28|TRBJ2-1
CASSFWAETTSDSYNEQFF
TGTGCCAGCAGTTTCTGGGCCGAAACCACTAGCGATAGTTACAATGAGCAGTTCTTC
>.|.|TRBV19|TRBJ1-5
CASRGGHQPQHF
TGTGCCAGTAGGGGGGGGCATCAGCCCCAGCATTTT
>.|.|TRBV6-2/TRBV6-3|TRBJ1-1
CASSYVRREVNTEAFF
TGTGCCAGCAGTTACGTCAGGAGGGAGGTAAACACTGAAGCTTTCTTT
>.|.|TRBV7-6|TRBJ2-5
CASSLNGPGETQYF
TGTGCCAGCAGCTTAAATGGCCCCGGAGAGACCCAGTACTTC
>.|.|TRBV7-3|TRBJ2-5
CASSFGPEDQETQYF
TGTGCCAGCAGCTTTGGCCCTGAGGATCAAGAGACCCAGTACTTC
>.|once|TRBV7-9|TRBJ1-6
CASSPPQRPSSYNSPLHF
TGTGCCAGCAGCCCCCCCCAACGACCAAGCTCCTATAATTCACCCCTCCACTTT
>TRBD2|.|TRBV5-1|TRBJ2-1
CASSLVSGSEQFF
TGCGCCAGCAGCTTGGTCAGCGGGAGTGAGCAGTTCTTC
>TRBD1|.|TRBV7-2|TRBJ1-2
CASSIRDRGRGYTF
TGTGCCAGCAGCATCCGGGACAGGGGGCGTGGCTACACCTTC
>TRBD1|.|TRBV6-2/TRBV6-3|TRBJ1-5
CASSYADRVSNQPQHF
TGTGCCAGCAGTTACGCCGACAGGGTTAGCAATCAGCCCCAGCATTTT
>.|.|TRBV7-8|TRBJ1-1
CASSLRGGTVNTEAFF
TGTGCCAGCAGCTTAAGGGGGGGAACGGTGAACACTGAAGCTTTCTTT
>.|.|TRBV7-2|TRBJ1-6
CASSLLSNSPLHF
TGTGCCAGCAGCTTGCTATCCAATTCACCCCTCCACTTT
>TRBD1|.|TRBV24-1|TRBJ1-2
CATSVTGTGGYTF
TGTGCCACCAGTGTTACCGGGACAGGCGGCTACACCTTC
>TRBD2|.|TRBV7-9|TRBJ2-7
CASSFPLAGTSYEQYF
TGTGCCAGCAGCTTCCCTCTAGCGGGCACCTCCTACGAGCAGTACTTC
>.|.|TRBV9|TRBJ2-2
CASSARGNTGELFF
TGTGCCAGCAGCGCTAGGGGAAACACCGGGGAGCTGTTTTTT
>TRBD1|once|TRBV19|TRBJ2-3
CASNRGSTDTQYF
TGTGCCAGTAACAGGGGAAGCACAGATACGCAGTATTTT
>.|.|TRBV4-3|TRBJ2-3
CASSQEGGADTQYF
TGCGCCAGCAGCCAAGAAGGGGGAGCAGATACGCAGTATTTT
>.|many|TRBV2|TRBJ1-2
CASSERYGYTF
TGTGCCAGCAGTGAGCGCTATGGCTACACCTTC
>TRBD1|.|TRBV19|TRBJ1-1
CASRTGGFTEAFF
TGTGCCAGTCGGACAGGAGGCTTCACTGAAGCTTTCTTT
>.|.|TRBV7-9|TRBJ2-1
CTSSFGGGSYNEQFF
TGTACCAGCAGCTTTGGGGGAGGCTCCTACAATGAGCAGTTCTTC
>.|.|TRBV12-3/TRBV12-4|TRBJ1-2
CASSPSGLAGYTF
TGTGCCAGCAGCCCAAGCGGCCTCGCGGGCTACACCTTC
>.|.|TRBV6-5|TRBJ2-1
CASISGNEQFF
TGTGCCAGCATTAGCGGCAACGAGCAGTTCTTC
>TRBD2|once|TRBV12-5|TRBJ2-1
CASGLGTSGSQPQFF
TGTGCTAGTGGTCTCGGGACTAGCGGAAGTCAACCGCAGTTCTTC
>TRBD2|.|TRBV11-3|TRBJ2-1
CASSLTSGLFYNEQFF
TGTGCCAGCAGCTTAACTAGCGGGCTCTTCTACAATGAGCAGTTCTTC